The present T cell receptor beta chain was sequenced within a study of blood T cell repertoires in COVID-19. TCRdb's copy holds only in-frame clones and misses some; the assay was immunoSEQ multiplex PCR. The sample lists around 72,000 clones; roughly 88% were seen once. The germline CDR1 and CDR2 sequences are SGHRS and YFSETQ. The CDR3 has 15 amino acids. Trimming took off 5 bases at V and 0 bases at J, with 11 bases between the two ends. This clonotype was obtained from a woman aged 65 to 85 with acute or convalescent COVID-19. The sequenced material came from peripheral blood. The rearrangement links TRBV5-1 to TRBJ2-2, with D possibly being TRBD1 (6 bases). The CDR3 reads CASRGQTANTGELFF. The CDR3 bases are TGCGCCAGCAGAGGACAGACCGCGAACACCGGGGAGCTGTTTTTT.